This TCR beta chain derives from a study of T cells in localized non-small cell lung cancer. Study-wide results and caveats: Density of T cells in blood, when higher, went with longer overall survival. Uninvolved adjacent lung, not tumor, had the highest T cell clonality. In adjacent lung appeared a median approximately 61 of the top 100 tumor clones. The tumor had only one region sequenced, so heterogeneity remains possible.

CDR1 is SGHNT, CDR2 YENEEA, per germline. This CDR3 comprises 15 residues. V lost 2 bases and J 0 bases, leaving 8 bases between the germline ends. A word on this clone: No antigen is known for it.

Only in-frame clones appear in the TCRdb table, and some are missing; sequencing was by immunoSEQ multiplex PCR. The sample yields 1,500 to 2,000 clones, approximately 40% seen once. This clonotype was sampled from a woman aged 35-70 years with stage I lung adenocarcinoma. This sample comprised lung tumor tissue, obtained before any cancer treatment. This chain joins TRBV11-3 and TRBJ2-1; D is unclear. The CDR3 DNA is TGTGCCAGCAGCTTATTTTACAGCTCCTACAATGAGCAGTTCTTC. Residues: CASSLFYSSYNEQFF.